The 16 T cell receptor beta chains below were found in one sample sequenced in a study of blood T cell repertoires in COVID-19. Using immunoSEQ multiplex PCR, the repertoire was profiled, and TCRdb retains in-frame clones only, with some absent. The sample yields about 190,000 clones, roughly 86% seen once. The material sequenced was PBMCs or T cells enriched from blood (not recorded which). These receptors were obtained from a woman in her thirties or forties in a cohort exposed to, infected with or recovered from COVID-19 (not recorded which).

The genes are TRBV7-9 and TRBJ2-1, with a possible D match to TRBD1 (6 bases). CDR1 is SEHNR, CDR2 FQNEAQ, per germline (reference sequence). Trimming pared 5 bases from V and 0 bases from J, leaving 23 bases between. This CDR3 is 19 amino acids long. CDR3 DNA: TGTGCCAGCAGCCCACAGGGCACCAAAAATCCGAGCTCCTACAATGAGCAGTTCTTC. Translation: CASSPQGTKNPSSYNEQFF.

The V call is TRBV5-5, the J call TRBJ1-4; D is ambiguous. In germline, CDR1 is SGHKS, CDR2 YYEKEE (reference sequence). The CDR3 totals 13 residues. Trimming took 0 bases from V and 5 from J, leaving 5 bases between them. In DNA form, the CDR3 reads TGTGCCAGCAGCTTGGCGGGAAATGAAAAACTGTTTTTT. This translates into CASSLAGNEKLFF. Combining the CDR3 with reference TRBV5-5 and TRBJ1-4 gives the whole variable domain DAGVTQSPTHLIKTRGQQVTLRCSPISGHKSVSWYQQVLGQGPQFIFQYYEKEERGRGNFPDRFSARQFPNYSSELNVNALLLGDSALYLCASSLAGNEKLFFGSGTQLSVL.

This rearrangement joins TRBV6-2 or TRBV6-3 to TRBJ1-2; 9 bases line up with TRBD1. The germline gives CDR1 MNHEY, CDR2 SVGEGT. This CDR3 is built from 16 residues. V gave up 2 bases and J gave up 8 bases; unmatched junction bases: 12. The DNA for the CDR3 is TGTGCCAGCAGTTACCTATATTCGGGACAGGGAGGCGGCTACACCTTC. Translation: CASSYLYSGQGGGYTF.

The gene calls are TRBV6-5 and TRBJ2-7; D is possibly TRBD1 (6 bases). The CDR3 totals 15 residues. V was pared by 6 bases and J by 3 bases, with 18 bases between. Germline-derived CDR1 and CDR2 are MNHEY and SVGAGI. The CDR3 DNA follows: TGTGCCAGCAGCACCTCCGGACAGTTCAACTACGAGCAGTACTTC. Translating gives CASSTSGQFNYEQYF.

The CDR3 loop is CASSMPPTGSSYNEQFF. DNA of the CDR3: TGTGCCAGTAGTATGCCCCCGACGGGGAGCTCCTACAATGAGCAGTTCTTC. The chain is built from TRBV19 and TRBJ2-1; TRBD2 might be the D (5 bases). Trimming stripped 3 bases from V and 0 bases from J, with 15 bases between. The CDR3 is made up of 17 amino acids. Germline V gene data show CDR1 as LNHDA and CDR2 as SQIVND (reference sequence).

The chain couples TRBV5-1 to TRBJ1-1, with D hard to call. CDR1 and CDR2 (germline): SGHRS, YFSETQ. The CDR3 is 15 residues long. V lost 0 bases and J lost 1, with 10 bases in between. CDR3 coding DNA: TGCGCCAGCAGCTTGGTTGGAGCCGAGAACACTGAAGCTTTCTTT. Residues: CASSLVGAENTEAFF.

CDR3 sequence: CASSYGRGYEAFF. In DNA, the CDR3 is TGTGCCAGCAGTTACGGCAGGGGATACGAAGCTTTCTTT. The chain carries TRBV6-5 and TRBJ1-1; a weak D match, TRBD1 (6 bases). V was cut by 2 bases and J by 8 bases, with 12 bases left in between. The germline V gene encodes CDR1 MNHEY and CDR2 SVGAGI. The CDR3 extends over 13 amino acids.

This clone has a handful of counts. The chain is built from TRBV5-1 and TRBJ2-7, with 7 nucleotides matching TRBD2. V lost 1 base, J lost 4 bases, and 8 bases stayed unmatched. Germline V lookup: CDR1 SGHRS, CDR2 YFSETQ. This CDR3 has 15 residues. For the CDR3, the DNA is TGCGCCAGCAGCTTGAGCGGACTAGAAGTATACGAGCAGTACTTC. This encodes CASSLSGLEVYEQYF. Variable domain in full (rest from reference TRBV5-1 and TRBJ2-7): KAGVTQTPRYLIKTRGQQVTLSCSPISGHRSVSWYQQTPGQGLQFLFEYFSETQRNKGNFPGRFSGRQFSNSRSEMNVSTLELGDSALYLCASSLSGLEVYEQYFGPGTRLTVT.

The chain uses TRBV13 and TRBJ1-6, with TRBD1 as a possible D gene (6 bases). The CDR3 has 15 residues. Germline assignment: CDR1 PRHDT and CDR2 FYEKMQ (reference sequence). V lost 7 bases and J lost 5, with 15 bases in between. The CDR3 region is CASTVGGADNSPLHF. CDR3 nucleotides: TGTGCCAGCACCGTGGGGGGGGCGGATAATTCACCCCTCCACTTT.

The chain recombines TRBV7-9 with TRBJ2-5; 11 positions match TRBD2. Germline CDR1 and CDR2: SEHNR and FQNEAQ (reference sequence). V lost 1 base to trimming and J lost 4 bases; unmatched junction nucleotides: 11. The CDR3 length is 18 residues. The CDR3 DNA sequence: TGTGCCAGCAGCTTAGGCTCTCTAGCGGGAGGTCCTCGAGAGACCCAGTACTTC. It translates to CASSLGSLAGGPRETQYF. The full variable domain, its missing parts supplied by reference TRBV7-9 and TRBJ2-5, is DTGVSQNPRHKITKRGQNVTFRCDPISEHNRLYWYRQTLGQGPEFLTYFQNEAQLEKSRLLSDRFSAERPKGSFSTLEIQRTEQGDSAMYLCASSLGSLAGGPRETQYFGPGTRLLVL.

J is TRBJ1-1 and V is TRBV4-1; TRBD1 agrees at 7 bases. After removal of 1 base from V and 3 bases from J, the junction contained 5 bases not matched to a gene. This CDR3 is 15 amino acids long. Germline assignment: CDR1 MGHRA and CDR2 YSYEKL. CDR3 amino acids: CASSQVHTGDTEAFF. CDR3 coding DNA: TGCGCCAGCAGCCAAGTCCATACAGGGGACACTGAAGCTTTCTTT.

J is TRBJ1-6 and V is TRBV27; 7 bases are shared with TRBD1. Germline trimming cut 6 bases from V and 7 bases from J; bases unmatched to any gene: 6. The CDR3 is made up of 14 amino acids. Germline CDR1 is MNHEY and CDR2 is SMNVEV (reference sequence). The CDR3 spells CASRIGTVNSPLHF. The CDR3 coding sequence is TGTGCCAGCAGAATCGGGACAGTAAATTCACCCCTCCACTTT.

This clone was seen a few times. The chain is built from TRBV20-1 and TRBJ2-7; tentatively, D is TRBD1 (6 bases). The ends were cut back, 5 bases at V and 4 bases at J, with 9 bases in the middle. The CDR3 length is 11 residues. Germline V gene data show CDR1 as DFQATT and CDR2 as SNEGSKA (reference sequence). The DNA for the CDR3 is TGCAGTGCTGCAACAGGGTACGAGCAGTACTTC. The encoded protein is CSAATGYEQYF.

CDR3 sequence: CASSRIMNTEAFF. CDR3 nucleotide sequence: TGTGCCAGCAGCCGTATAATGAACACTGAAGCTTTCTTT. The gene calls are TRBV7-6 and TRBJ1-1, with unresolved D. The CDR3 is 13 residues long. V was clipped by 5 bases and J by 0 bases, with 7 bases between them. Germline lookup yields CDR1 SGHVS and CDR2 FNYEAQ.

The DNA for the CDR3 is TGTGCCAGCAGCGTACTAGCGGGAGCGGGAGCGTACGAGCAGTACTTC. Translated, it gives CASSVLAGAGAYEQYF. The chain has TRBV9 and TRBJ2-7, with 10 bases aligning to TRBD2. This CDR3 comprises 16 residues. With 1 base clipped from V and 4 bases from J, the junction kept 8 bases outside the gene matches. CDR1 and CDR2 from the germline V gene are SGDLS and YYNGEE.

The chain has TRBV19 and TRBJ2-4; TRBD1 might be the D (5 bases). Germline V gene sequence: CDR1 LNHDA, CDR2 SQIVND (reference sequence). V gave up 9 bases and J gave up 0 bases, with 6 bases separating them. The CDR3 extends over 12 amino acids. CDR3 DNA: TGTGCCAGCAGGGCAGCCAAAAACATTCAGTACTTC. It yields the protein CASRAAKNIQYF.